This T cell receptor (beta chain) originates from a study of regulatory T cells in long-lasting Graves disease. Remarks on this clonotype: Its specificity is unknown.

Combining iRepertoire HTBI primers with Arm-PCR of CDR3 regions, the authors built TCR beta libraries. Via MiXCR, TCRdb re-called the multiplex PCR reads, giving one row per CDR3 protein. The repertoire has under 500,000 distinct CDR3 sequences, around 21% of them found once; the top ten carry 6.5% to 10%. As for time point: persistent/refractory GD, antithyroid drugs over 5 years with positive TRAb. PBMC-derived RNA was used for the TCR library. It was an endocrinology department in Xi'an, China, that provided the patients. Study findings and constraints: It was peripheral blood alone, not thyroid tissue, that was studied.

Germline CDR1 and CDR2: SGHVS and FNYEAQ. The CDR3 has 15 residues. V gave up 1 base and J gave up 3 bases; unmatched junction bases: 2. The sample in question was peripheral blood mononuclear cells (PBMCs), obtained when the disease was refractory, from a patient treated with antithyroid drugs. The rearrangement uses TRBV7-6 and TRBJ2-3; 9 positions match TRBD2. The source of this sequence is a female donor with Graves disease. For the CDR3, the DNA is TGTGCCAGCAGCTTAGGACTAGCGGAAACAGATACGCAGTATTTT. Translating gives CASSLGLAETDTQYF.